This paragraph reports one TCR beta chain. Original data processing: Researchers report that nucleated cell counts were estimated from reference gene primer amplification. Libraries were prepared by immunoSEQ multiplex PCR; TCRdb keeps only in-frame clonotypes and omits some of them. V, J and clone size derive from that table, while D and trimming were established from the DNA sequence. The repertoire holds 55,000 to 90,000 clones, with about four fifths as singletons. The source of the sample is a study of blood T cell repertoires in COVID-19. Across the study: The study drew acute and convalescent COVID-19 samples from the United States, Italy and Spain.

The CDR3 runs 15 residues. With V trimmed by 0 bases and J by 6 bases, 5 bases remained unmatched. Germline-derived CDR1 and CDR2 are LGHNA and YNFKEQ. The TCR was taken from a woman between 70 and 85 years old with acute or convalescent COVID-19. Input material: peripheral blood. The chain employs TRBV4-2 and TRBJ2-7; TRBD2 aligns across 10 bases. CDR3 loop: CASSQDSGLAFEQYF. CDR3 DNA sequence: TGTGCCAGCAGCCAAGATTCGGGACTAGCGTTCGAGCAGTACTTC.